These 19 T cell receptor beta chains were all obtained from the same sample, sequenced in a study of vaccination effects on CD4 cells after COVID-19. Antigen specificity for these receptors is unknown. Here immunoSEQ multiplex PCR was the method, and the copy in TCRdb shows in-frame clones only, minus some. The sample yields roughly 55,000 clones, 60% to 80% seen once. After expansion with viral peptide pools in the ViraFEST assay, antigen-specific CD4+ T cells were sequenced. Subsequent to a culture period of about nine days, CD4+ T cells were isolated. Of the BNT162b2 and mRNA-1273 vaccines, participants received two doses of one or the other. Sequenced material: CD4+ T cells from PBMCs cultured with HCoV-OC43 spike peptides, taken after COVID-19 vaccination. Subset described: HCoV-OC43 spike overlapping peptide pool stimulation. These receptors were taken from a human donor who received a COVID-19 vaccine.

This chain uses TRBV7-8 with TRBJ2-7; TRBD2 agrees at 9 bases. J gave up 6 bases and V 1 base, and 7 bases lay outside the gene matches. The CDR3 is 15 amino acids. The germline CDR1 and CDR2 sequences are SGHVS and FQNEAQ. The CDR3 spells CASSLDGGGAGEQYV. In DNA, the CDR3 is TGTGCCAGCAGCTTAGACGGCGGGGGGGCGGGCGAGCAGTACGTC.

The V gene is TRBV10-1, the J gene TRBJ2-2; the match to TRBD1 covers 7 bases. This CDR3 is built from 14 residues. Germline assignment: CDR1 WNHNN and CDR2 SYGVQD (reference sequence). Unmatched junction bases numbered 2, after V lost 1 base and J lost 6 bases. The CDR3 DNA is TGCGCCAGCAGTGAGTACAGGGGCCCCGGGGAGCTGTTTTTT. As protein: CASSEYRGPGELFF.

This chain joins TRBV18 and TRBJ2-7; D may be TRBD1 or TRBD2 (6 bases each). CDR1 is KGHSH and CDR2 is LQKENI in the germline V gene. The CDR3 totals 15 residues. Deletions cut 4 bases from V and 5 bases from J, with 18 bases between. The CDR3 DNA follows: TGTGCCAGCTCACGCTCCTCCGGGGGCTTCGACGAGCAGTACGTC. Protein: CASSRSSGGFDEQYV.

The J gene is TRBJ1-3, the V gene TRBV7-2, with a tentative D call TRBD1 (6 bases). CDR3 size: 14 residues. Germline V CDR1 and CDR2: SGHTA, FQGNSA. Trimming removed 5 bases at V and 9 bases at J, with 17 bases between. The CDR3 loop is CASSRQAGDGTIYF. The CDR3 nucleotides read TGTGCCAGCAGCAGACAGGCGGGGGATGGCACCATATATTTT.

The chain is built from TRBV19 and TRBJ2-1, with 7 positions matching TRBD1. The CDR3 runs to 16 residues. Germline V gives CDR1 LNHDA, CDR2 SQIVND (reference sequence). The V gene end was trimmed by 1 base and the J gene end by 5 bases; junction bases not matched to a gene: 8. The CDR3 loop is CASSIVRDRGNNEQFF. CDR3 sequence (DNA): TGTGCCAGTAGTATAGTCAGGGACAGAGGAAACAATGAGCAGTTCTTC.

The chain employs TRBV28 and TRBJ2-5; 10 bases match TRBD1. Germline-derived CDR1 and CDR2 are MDHEN and SYDVKM. Trimming removed 5 bases from V and 8 bases from J; junction bases left unmatched: 20. The CDR3 sequence is 18 residues long. The CDR3 nucleotides read TGTGCCAGCAGTCGCCCAAACGCGGGACAGGGGATAAGTAAAACCCAGTACTTC. Protein sequence: CASSRPNAGQGISKTQYF.

The J gene is TRBJ2-2, the V gene TRBV19; the D gene could be TRBD1 or TRBD2 (6 bases each). Germline CDR1 and CDR2: LNHDA and SQIVND (reference sequence). This CDR3 has 15 residues. Deletions cut 7 bases from V and 2 bases from J, with 14 bases between. CDR3: CASKGGLANTGELFF. CDR3 sequence (DNA): TGTGCCAGTAAAGGGGGACTGGCTAACACCGGGGAGCTGTTTTTT. Based on the CDR3 plus reference TRBV19 and TRBJ2-2, the full variable domain is DGGITQSPKYLFRKEGQNVTLSCEQNLNHDAMYWYRQDPGQGLRLIYYSQIVNDFQKGDIAEGYSVSREKKESFPLTVTSAQKNPTAFYLCASKGGLANTGELFFGEGSRLTVL.

The chain has TRBV25-1 and TRBJ2-5; tentatively, D is TRBD2 (6 bases). The CDR3 length is 13 residues. Trimming removed 6 bases at V and 5 bases at J, with 13 bases between. Germline CDR1 and CDR2: MGHDK and SYGVNS. This CDR3 is CASRMTSTETQYF. The CDR3 DNA follows: TGTGCCAGCAGGATGACTAGTACGGAGACCCAGTACTTC.

The chain joins TRBV4-1 to TRBJ2-1, with D tentatively TRBD2 (6 bases). The germline V and J ends were trimmed by 1 base and 4 bases, with 11 bases remaining between them. The CDR3 has 15 residues. Germline V gene data show CDR1 as MGHRA and CDR2 as YSYEKL. The CDR3 DNA sequence: TGCGCCAGCAGCCAAGGCGGGGCAGCGTACAATGAGCAGTTCTTC. Its translation is CASSQGGAAYNEQFF.

The J gene is TRBJ2-5, the V gene TRBV19, with D perhaps TRBD1 or TRBD2 (5 bases each). Germline CDR1 LNHDA, CDR2 SQIVND (reference sequence). Trimming took 3 bases from V and 2 from J, leaving 13 bases between them. This CDR3 region has 15 residues. The CDR3 DNA reads TGTGCCAGTAGTATCGGGGCGGATTCACAAGAGACCCAGTACTTC. It yields the protein CASSIGADSQETQYF.

The J gene is TRBJ1-2, the V gene TRBV2, with D possibly matching TRBD1 (6 bases). Germline CDR1 and CDR2: SNHLY and FYNNEI. The CDR3 has 16 amino acids. V lost 8 bases and J lost 4, with 23 bases in between. In nucleotides, the CDR3 is TGTGCCAGCCGAAAAGGGGGGGCGCAGGCCGGCTATGGCTACACCTTC. Translating gives CASRKGGAQAGYGYTF.

The V and J genes are TRBV24-1 and TRBJ2-1, with 7 positions matching TRBD1. V lost 5 bases to trimming and J lost 1 base; unmatched junction nucleotides: 13. The CDR3 is made up of 18 amino acids. The germline V gene has CDR1 KGHDR and CDR2 SFDVKD. CDR3 protein: CATSVTPGTGDSYNEQFF. As DNA, the CDR3 is TGTGCCACCAGTGTCACGCCCGGTACAGGGGATTCCTACAATGAGCAGTTCTTC.

This chain uses TRBV4-1 with TRBJ2-2; D perhaps matches TRBD2 (5 bases). The CDR3 is 15 amino acids. V lost 1 base to trimming and J lost 5 bases, with 11 bases between them. Germline V lookup: CDR1 MGHRA, CDR2 YSYEKL. The CDR3 DNA reads as TGCGCCAGCAGCCAAGGGACGGGGTGGACCGGGGAGCTGTTTTTT. Translating gives CASSQGTGWTGELFF.

This clone was detected once. The rearrangement links TRBV30 to TRBJ1-5; D is uncertain. Germline CDR1 reads GTSNPN; CDR2 reads SVGIG (reference sequence). CDR3 size: 13 residues. V lost 0 bases and J lost 7, with 10 bases in between. CDR3 nucleotide sequence: TGTGCCTGGAGTGTATCAGGTATACAGCCCCAGCATTTT. Translating gives CAWSVSGIQPQHF. The complete variable domain, with remaining parts taken from reference TRBV30 and TRBJ1-5, reads SQTIHQWPATLVQPVGSPLSLECTVEGTSNPNLYWYRQAAGRGLQLLFYSVGIGQISSEVPQNLSASRPQDRQFILSSKKLLLSDSGFYLCAWSVSGIQPQHFGDGTRLSIL.

This clone was seen a single time. This sequence joins TRBV24-1 and TRBJ2-2; D unresolved. The length of the CDR3 is 15 residues. The germline V and J ends were trimmed by 5 bases and 0 bases, with 9 bases remaining between them. Germline V lookup: CDR1 KGHDR, CDR2 SFDVKD. CDR3 nucleotide sequence: TGTGCCACCAGTGGGGCAAAACCGAACACCGGGGAGCTGTTTTTT. Amino acid sequence: CATSGAKPNTGELFF.

The chain links TRBV24-1 to TRBJ2-1; D gene uncertain. Looked up from germline, CDR1 is KGHDR and CDR2 is SFDVKD. V was pared by 9 bases and J by 5 bases, with 13 bases between. This CDR3 spans 13 amino acids. The CDR3 reads CATSPADHNEQFF. The CDR3 coding sequence is TGTGCCACCTCCCCGGCGGACCACAATGAGCAGTTCTTC.

This chain links TRBV9 with TRBJ2-5; 8 bases are shared with TRBD1. V lost 3 bases to trimming and J lost 4 bases; unmatched junction nucleotides: 5. This CDR3 is built from 14 residues. Germline assignment: CDR1 SGDLS and CDR2 YYNGEE. The chain's CDR3 is CASSGVDRGETQYF. The CDR3 DNA reads TGTGCCAGCAGCGGGGTCGACAGGGGAGAGACCCAGTACTTC.

The genes are TRBV27 and TRBJ2-1; a possible D gene is TRBD1 (6 bases). Germline CDR1 is MNHEY and CDR2 is SMNVEV (reference sequence). V lost 2 bases and J 2 bases, leaving 13 bases between the germline ends. The CDR3 length is 16 residues. The CDR3 sequence is CASSLGQGLPYNEQFF. CDR3 sequence (DNA): TGTGCCAGCAGTTTAGGTCAGGGGTTACCCTACAATGAGCAGTTCTTC.

This chain joins TRBV5-1 and TRBJ1-1; D may be TRBD1 (6 bases). Trimming shortened V by 2 bases and J by 4 bases, and 9 bases separated the two germline ends. Germline loops: CDR1 SGHRS, CDR2 YFSETQ. The CDR3 consists of 13 residues. The CDR3 region has the DNA TGCGCCAGCAGCTTTAACAGGGCCACTGAAGCTTTCTTT. As protein: CASSFNRATEAFF.